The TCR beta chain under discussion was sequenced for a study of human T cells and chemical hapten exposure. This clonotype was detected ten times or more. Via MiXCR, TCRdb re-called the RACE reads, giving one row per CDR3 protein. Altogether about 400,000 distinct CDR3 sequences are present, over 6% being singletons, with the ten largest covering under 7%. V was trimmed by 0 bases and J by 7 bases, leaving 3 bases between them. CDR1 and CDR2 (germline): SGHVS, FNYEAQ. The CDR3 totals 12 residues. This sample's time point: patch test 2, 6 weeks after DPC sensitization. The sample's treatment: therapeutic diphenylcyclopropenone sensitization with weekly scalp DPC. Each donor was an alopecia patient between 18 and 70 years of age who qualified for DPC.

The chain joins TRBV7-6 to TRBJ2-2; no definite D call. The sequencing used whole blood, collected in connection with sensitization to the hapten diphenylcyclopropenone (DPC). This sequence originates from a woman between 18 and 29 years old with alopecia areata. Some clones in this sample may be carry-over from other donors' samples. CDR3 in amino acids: CASSLANGELFF. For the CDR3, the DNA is TGTGCCAGCAGCTTAGCAAACGGGGAGCTGTTTTTT.